Shown below are 10 T cell receptor beta chains from a single sample sequenced in a study of blood T cell repertoires in COVID-19. Sequencing used immunoSEQ multiplex PCR; TCRdb keeps in-frame clones, though not all of them. This sample has 190,000 or so clones, with over 70% found just once. Sequencing input: peripheral blood. All receptors derive from a man aged 50-59 years with active or convalescent COVID-19.

The chain employs TRBV3-1 (or the pseudogene TRBV3-2) and TRBJ2-1; 9 bases are shared with TRBD2. The CDR3 is made up of 17 amino acids. From germline, CDR1 is LGHDT and CDR2 YNNKEL (reference sequence). The V segment lost 0 bases and the J segment 5 bases; nucleotides outside the gene matches: 8. The CDR3 DNA follows: TGTGCCAGCAGCCAAGATTTCGCGGCGGGAGGGGACAATGAGCAGTTCTTC. Protein: CASSQDFAAGGDNEQFF.

The chain couples TRBV6-5 to TRBJ1-2; 8 nucleotides match TRBD1. Looked up from germline, CDR1 is MNHEY and CDR2 is SVGAGI. CDR3 length: 15 amino acids. V was clipped by 6 bases and J by 5 bases; unmatched bases: 11. The CDR3 sequence: CASRPKDRAWYGYTF. The CDR3, as DNA: TGTGCCAGCAGGCCGAAGGACAGGGCATGGTATGGCTACACCTTC.

The rearrangement links TRBV3-1 (or the pseudogene TRBV3-2) to TRBJ1-1; 8 nucleotides line up with TRBD1. J gave up 0 bases and V 6 bases, and 6 bases lay outside the gene matches. Germline values: CDR1 LGHDT, CDR2 YNNKEL (reference sequence). The length of the CDR3 is 15 residues. In DNA, the CDR3 is TGTGCCAGCAGACAAAGACAGGGGATGAACACTGAAGCTTTCTTT. As protein: CASRQRQGMNTEAFF.

Here the CDR3 DNA reads TGTGCCAGCAGCTACCGGACTAGCGGGTCCGCCAGCACAGATACGCAGTATTTT. Protein product: CASSYRTSGSASTDTQYF. V usage is TRBV5-8 and J usage is TRBJ2-3; 11 bases fit TRBD2. The CDR3 has 18 amino acids. CDR1 is SGHTS, CDR2 YDEGEE, per germline. Trimming cost V 3 bases and J 0 bases; bases outside gene matches: 9.

The genes are TRBV11-1 and TRBJ1-1; no clear D gene. Germline V lookup: CDR1 SGHAT, CDR2 FQDESV (reference sequence). Trimming stripped 5 bases from V and 1 base from J, with 11 bases between. The CDR3 has 14 residues. CDR3 residues: CASSPRRTNTEAFF. Written as DNA, the CDR3 is TGTGCCAGCAGCCCTCGGAGAACGAACACTGAAGCTTTCTTT.

V usage is TRBV27 and J usage is TRBJ2-3; a possible D gene is TRBD1 (5 bases). Looked up from germline, CDR1 is MNHEY and CDR2 is SMNVEV (reference sequence). CDR3 length: 16 amino acids. Trimming took off 2 bases at V and 2 bases at J, with 14 bases between the two ends. Written as DNA, the CDR3 is TGTGCCAGCAGTTTAATGGGAAGGGGCTACACAGATACGCAGTATTTT. Residues: CASSLMGRGYTDTQYF.

The chain combines TRBV30 with TRBJ2-2, with 10 bases that match TRBD1. Germline-derived CDR1 and CDR2 are GTSNPN and SVGIG (reference sequence). V trimming: 5 bases; J trimming: 1 base; junction bases outside the gene matches: 1. The CDR3 sequence is 14 residues long. CDR3 sequence: CAWGQGVNTGELFF. CDR3 nucleotide sequence: TGTGCCTGGGGACAGGGGGTGAACACCGGGGAGCTGTTTTTT.

The CDR3 loop is CASSPGTSEYNEQFF. The DNA for the CDR3 is TGCGCCAGCAGCCCCGGGACTAGCGAATACAATGAGCAGTTCTTC. The chain links TRBV5-1 to TRBJ2-1; 10 positions match TRBD2. The CDR3 extends over 15 amino acids. Germline V gene data show CDR1 as SGHRS and CDR2 as YFSETQ. The J segment lost 4 bases and the V segment lost 4 bases, leaving 5 bases of the junction unmatched.

This clone was observed a single time. The rearrangement links TRBV4-2 to TRBJ1-1, with D tentatively TRBD1 (5 bases). V was clipped by 1 base and J by 5 bases, with 11 bases between them. Germline V gene data show CDR1 as LGHNA and CDR2 as YNFKEQ. The CDR3 loop spans 14 amino acids. In DNA, the CDR3 is TGTGCCAGCAGCCAAGCTGGGGCCCTAACTGAAGCTTTCTTT. This sequence encodes CASSQAGALTEAFF.

The chain has TRBV5-1 and TRBJ2-6; the D gene is possibly TRBD1 (6 bases). Trimming took 3 bases from V and 0 from J, leaving 10 bases between them. The CDR3 runs 16 residues. Germline assignment: CDR1 SGHRS and CDR2 YFSETQ. The CDR3 protein is CASSSDSRSGANVLTF. The CDR3, as DNA: TGCGCCAGCAGCTCGGACAGCCGCTCTGGGGCCAACGTCCTGACTTTC.